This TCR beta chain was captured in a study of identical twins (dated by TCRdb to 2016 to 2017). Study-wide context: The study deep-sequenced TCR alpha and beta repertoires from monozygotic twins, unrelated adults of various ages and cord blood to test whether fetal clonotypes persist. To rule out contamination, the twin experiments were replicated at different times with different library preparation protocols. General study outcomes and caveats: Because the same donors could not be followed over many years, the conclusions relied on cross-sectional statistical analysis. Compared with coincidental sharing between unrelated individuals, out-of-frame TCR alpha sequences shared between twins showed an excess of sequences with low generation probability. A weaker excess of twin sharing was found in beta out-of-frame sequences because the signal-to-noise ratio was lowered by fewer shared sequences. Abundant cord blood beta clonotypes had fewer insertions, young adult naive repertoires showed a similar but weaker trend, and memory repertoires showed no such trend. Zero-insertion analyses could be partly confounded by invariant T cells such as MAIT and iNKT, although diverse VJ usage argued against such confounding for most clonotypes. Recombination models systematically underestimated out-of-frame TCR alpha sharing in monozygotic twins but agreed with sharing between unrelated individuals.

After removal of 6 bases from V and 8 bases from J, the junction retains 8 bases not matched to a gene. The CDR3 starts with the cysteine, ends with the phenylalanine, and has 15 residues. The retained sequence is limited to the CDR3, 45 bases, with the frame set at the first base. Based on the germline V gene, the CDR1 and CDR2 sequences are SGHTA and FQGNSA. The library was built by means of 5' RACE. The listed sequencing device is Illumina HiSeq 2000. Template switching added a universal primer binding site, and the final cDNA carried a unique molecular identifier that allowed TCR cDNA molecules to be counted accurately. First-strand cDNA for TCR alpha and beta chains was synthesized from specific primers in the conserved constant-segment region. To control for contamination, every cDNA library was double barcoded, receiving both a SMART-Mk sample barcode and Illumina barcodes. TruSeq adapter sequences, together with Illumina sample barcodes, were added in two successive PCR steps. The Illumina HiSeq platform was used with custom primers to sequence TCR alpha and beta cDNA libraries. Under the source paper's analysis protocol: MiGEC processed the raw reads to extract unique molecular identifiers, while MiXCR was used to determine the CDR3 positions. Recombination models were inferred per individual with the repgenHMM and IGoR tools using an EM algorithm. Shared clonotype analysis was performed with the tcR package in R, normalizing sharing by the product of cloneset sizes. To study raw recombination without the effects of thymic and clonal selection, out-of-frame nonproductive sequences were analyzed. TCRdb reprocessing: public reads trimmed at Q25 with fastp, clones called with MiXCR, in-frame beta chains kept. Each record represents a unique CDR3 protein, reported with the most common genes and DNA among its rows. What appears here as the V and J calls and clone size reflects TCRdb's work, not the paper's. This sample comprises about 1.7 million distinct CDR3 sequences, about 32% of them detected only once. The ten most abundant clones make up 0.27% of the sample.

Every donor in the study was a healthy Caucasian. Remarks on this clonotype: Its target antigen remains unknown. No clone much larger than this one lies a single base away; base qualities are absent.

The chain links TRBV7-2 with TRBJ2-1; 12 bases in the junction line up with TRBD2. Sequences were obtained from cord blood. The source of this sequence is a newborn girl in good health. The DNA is TGTGCCAGCAGACCCCAGGGACTAGCGGGCGATGAGCAGTTCTTC. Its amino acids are CASRPQGLAGDEQFF.